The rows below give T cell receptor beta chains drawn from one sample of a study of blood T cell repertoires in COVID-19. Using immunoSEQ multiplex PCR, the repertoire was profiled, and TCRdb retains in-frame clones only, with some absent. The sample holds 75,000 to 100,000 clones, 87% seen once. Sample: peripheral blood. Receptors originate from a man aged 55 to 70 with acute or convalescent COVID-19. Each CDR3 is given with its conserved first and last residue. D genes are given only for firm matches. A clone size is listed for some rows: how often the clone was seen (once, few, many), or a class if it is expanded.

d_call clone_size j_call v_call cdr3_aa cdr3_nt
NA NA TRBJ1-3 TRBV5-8 CASSLEAGSGNTIYF TGTGCCAGCAGCTTGGAGGCAGGGTCTGGAAACACCATATATTTT
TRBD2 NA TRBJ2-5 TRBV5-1 CASSGGTSQETQYF TGCGCCAGCAGCGGCGGGACTAGCCAAGAGACCCAGTACTTC
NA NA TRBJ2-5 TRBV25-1 CASRTRRGQKETQYF TGTGCCAGCAGAACACGGCGGGGACAGAAAGAGACCCAGTACTTC
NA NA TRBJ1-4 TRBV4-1 CASSQGRKASTNEKLFF TGCGCCAGCAGCCAAGGGAGGAAAGCTTCAACTAATGAAAAACTGTTTTTT
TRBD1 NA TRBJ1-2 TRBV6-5 CASSYPRDRGGYGYTF TGTGCCAGCAGTTACCCCCGGGACAGAGGAGGATATGGCTACACCTTC
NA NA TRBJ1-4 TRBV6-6 CASSYRPGITNEKLFF TGTGCCAGCAGTTACCGACCCGGGATTACAAATGAAAAACTGTTTTTT
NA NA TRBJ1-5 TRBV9 CASSPTGTSDQPQHF TGTGCCAGCAGCCCCACCGGGACTTCCGATCAGCCCCAGCATTTT
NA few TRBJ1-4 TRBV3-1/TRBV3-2 CASSQAEARGEKLFF TGTGCCAGCAGCCAAGCTGAGGCAAGGGGTGAAAAACTGTTTTTT
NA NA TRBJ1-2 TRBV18 CASSLPTVYGYTF TGTGCCAGCTCACTCCCGACAGTGTATGGCTACACCTTC
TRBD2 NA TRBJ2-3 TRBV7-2 CASSLTSGGAIPDTQYF TGTGCCAGCAGCTTGACTAGCGGGGGGGCCATCCCAGATACGCAGTATTTT
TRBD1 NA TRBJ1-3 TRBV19 CASSGVDRGTGNTIYF TGTGCCAGTAGTGGAGTGGACAGGGGTACCGGAAACACCATATATTTT
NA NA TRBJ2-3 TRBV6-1 CASSEILTDTQYF TGTGCCAGCAGTGAAATACTGACAGATACGCAGTATTTT
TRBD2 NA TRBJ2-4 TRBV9 CASSVGTSGGAQNIQYF TGTGCCAGCAGCGTCGGGACTAGCGGGGGGGCTCAAAACATTCAGTACTTC
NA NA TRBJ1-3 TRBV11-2 CASSLDPGAGNTIYF TGTGCCAGCAGCTTAGATCCAGGTGCTGGAAACACCATATATTTT
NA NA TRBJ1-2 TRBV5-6 CASREAGRGNGYTF TGTGCCAGCCGGGAGGCAGGGCGTGGGAATGGCTACACCTTC
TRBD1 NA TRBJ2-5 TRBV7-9 CASSPGDRTEETQYF TGTGCCAGCAGCCCTGGGGACAGAACTGAAGAGACCCAGTACTTC
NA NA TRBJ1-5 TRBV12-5 CASGLPGSNQPQHF TGTGCTAGTGGTTTGCCCGGGTCGAATCAGCCCCAGCATTTT
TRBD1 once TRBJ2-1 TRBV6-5 CASRRQGPMYNEQFF TGTGCCAGCAGGAGACAGGGGCCTATGTACAATGAGCAGTTCTTC
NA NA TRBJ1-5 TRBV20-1 CSASSAAYSNQPQHF TGCAGTGCTAGTAGCGCAGCTTATAGCAATCAGCCCCAGCATTTT
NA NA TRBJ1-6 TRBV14 CASSPRGNSPLHF TGTGCCAGCAGCCCCCGAGGGAATTCACCCCTCCACTTT
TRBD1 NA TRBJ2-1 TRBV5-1 CASSADRPVGNEQFF TGCGCCAGCAGCGCGGACAGGCCCGTCGGGAATGAGCAGTTCTTC
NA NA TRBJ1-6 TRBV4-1 CASSQAFMSPLHF TGCGCCAGCAGCCAAGCCTTTATGTCACCCCTCCACTTT
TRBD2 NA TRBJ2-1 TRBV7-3 CASSPSGGWNEQFF TGTGCCAGCAGCCCCAGCGGGGGTTGGAATGAGCAGTTCTTC
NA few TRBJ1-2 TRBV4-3 CASSQDRQGDYGYTF TGCGCCAGCAGCCAAGATCGGCAGGGTGACTATGGCTACACCTTC
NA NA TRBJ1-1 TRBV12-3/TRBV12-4 CASSPGFPTEAFF TGTGCCAGCAGCCCAGGGTTTCCGACTGAAGCTTTCTTT
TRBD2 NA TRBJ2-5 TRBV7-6 CASSFGRGAGETQYF TGTGCCAGCAGCTTCGGGCGGGGGGCCGGGGAGACCCAGTACTTC
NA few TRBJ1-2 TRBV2 CASTGGIGFGYTF TGTGCCAGCACCGGGGGGATTGGGTTTGGCTACACCTTC
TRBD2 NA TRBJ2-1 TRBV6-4 CASSDSGGGAGSYNEQFF TGTGCCAGCAGTGACTCAGGCGGGGGGGCCGGCTCCTACAATGAGCAGTTCTTC
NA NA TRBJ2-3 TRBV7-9 CASVKGGGTDTQYF TGTGCCAGCGTAAAAGGGGGTGGCACAGATACGCAGTATTTT
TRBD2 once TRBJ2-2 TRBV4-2 CASSQDYGGAGGRGELFF TGTGCCAGCAGCCAAGATTATGGAGGAGCGGGGGGGCGCGGGGAGCTGTTTTTT
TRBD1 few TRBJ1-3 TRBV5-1 CASSPALTGSGNTIYF TGCGCCAGCAGCCCGGCTTTGACAGGGTCTGGAAACACCATATATTTT
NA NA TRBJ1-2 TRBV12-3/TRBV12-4 CASSLHSLPGYTF TGTGCCAGCAGTTTACACAGTCTTCCAGGCTACACCTTC
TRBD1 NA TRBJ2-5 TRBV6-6 CASSPQGAGETQYF TGTGCCAGCAGTCCGCAGGGGGCAGGAGAGACCCAGTACTTC
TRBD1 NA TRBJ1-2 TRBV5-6 CASSDTGAPAALGYTF TGTGCCAGCAGCGACACAGGGGCCCCAGCGGCACTTGGCTACACCTTC
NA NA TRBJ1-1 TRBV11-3 CASSLGGNTEAFF TGTGCCAGCAGCTTGGGGGGGAACACTGAAGCTTTCTTT
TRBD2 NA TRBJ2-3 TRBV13 CASSFTSGGGRASTDTQYF TGTGCCAGCAGCTTCACTAGCGGGGGGGGACGGGCCTCCACAGATACGCAGTATTTT
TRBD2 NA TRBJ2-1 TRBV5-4 CASHYAGGPYNEQFF TGTGCCAGCCATTACGCGGGGGGACCTTACAATGAGCAGTTCTTC